This TCR beta chain stems from a study of T cell responses to AZD1222 COVID-19 vaccine. Here immunoSEQ multiplex PCR was the method, and the copy in TCRdb shows in-frame clones only, minus some. Found here are about 120,000 clones, over 75% of them singletons; the top ten hold 4% to 5%. This clone was seen a single time. Trimming pared 4 bases from V and 3 bases from J, leaving 22 bases between. CDR1 and CDR2 (germline): MNHEY, SMNVEV (reference sequence). The CDR3 has 18 amino acids. This TCR came from an adult in good health. This material consisted of peripheral blood, taken on day 0 of AZD1222 vaccination. V is TRBV27 and J is TRBJ1-5, with unresolved D. CDR3: CASSSTPGTTRTNQPQHF. CDR3 sequence (DNA): TGTGCCAGCAGTTCGACCCCGGGCACCACCCGGACCAATCAGCCCCAGCATTTT.